The 21 T cell receptor beta chains below come from one sample, sequenced in a study of T cell changes during pregnancy in multiple sclerosis. Only in-frame clones appear in the TCRdb table, and some are missing; sequencing was by immunoSEQ multiplex PCR. The table lists roughly 39,000 clones, about 90% of them singletons. Sequencing used CD8+ T cells from peripheral blood mononuclear cells, obtained after pregnancy. The origin of the receptors is a female donor with multiple sclerosis, enrolled in a pregnancy study.

V is TRBV5-6 and J is TRBJ2-7; possible D gene TRBD1, 6 bases. V was trimmed by 2 bases and J by 3 bases, leaving 9 bases between them. Germline loops: CDR1 SGHDT, CDR2 YYEEEE. CDR3 size: 13 residues. Here the CDR3 reads CASSFRTDYEQYF. CDR3 nucleotide sequence: TGTGCCAGCAGCTTCCGGACAGACTACGAGCAGTACTTC.

The genes are TRBV5-4 and TRBJ2-3; 7 nucleotides agree with TRBD2. The V segment lost 4 bases and the J segment 2 bases; nucleotides outside the gene matches: 7. Germline CDR1 SGHNT, CDR2 YYREEE (reference sequence). The length of the CDR3 is 15 residues. Here the CDR3 DNA reads TGTGCCAGCAGCCCGCCGGGACTAAACACAGATACGCAGTATTTT. Its protein product is CASSPPGLNTDTQYF.

The chain is built from TRBV4-1 and TRBJ2-5, with a weak D call TRBD2 (6 bases). There are 13 residues in the CDR3. Trimming removed 2 bases from V and 5 bases from J, with 9 bases in between. CDR1 MGHRA and CDR2 YSYEKL come from the germline V gene. The CDR3 DNA reads as TGCGCCAGCAGCCAATGGACTACTGAGACCCAGTACTTC. Translation: CASSQWTTETQYF.

The chain uses TRBV5-1 and TRBJ1-2; D gene ambiguous. The CDR3 consists of 13 residues. Per the germline V gene, CDR1 is SGHRS and CDR2 is YFSETQ. V was pared by 7 bases and J by 4 bases, with 14 bases between. The CDR3 sequence: CASAVRKTYGYTF. The DNA for the CDR3 is TGCGCCAGCGCGGTTCGAAAGACCTATGGCTACACCTTC.

A note on this clone: Germline is not matched at one junction end, which may reflect a read error. The chain joins TRBV27 to TRBJ2-7, with 8 bases that match TRBD2. The CDR3 runs 15 residues. Germline loops: CDR1 MNHEY, CDR2 SMNVEV (reference sequence). CDR3: CASSVSPGLGAVQYF. The CDR3 nucleotides read TGTGCCAGCAGTGTATCACCGGGACTAGGAGCTGTGCAGTACTTC.

The chain joins TRBV9 to TRBJ1-5, with 9 bases fitting TRBD1. The CDR3 is 15 residues long. CDR1 is SGDLS, CDR2 YYNGEE, per germline. Losses at the gene ends were 4 bases for V and 4 bases for J; bases not matched to a gene: 6. Here the CDR3 DNA reads TGTGCCAGCAGCCCCGGGACAGGGTGGAATCAGCCCCAGCATTTT. It yields the protein CASSPGTGWNQPQHF. Complete variable domain (other parts from reference TRBV9 and TRBJ1-5): DSGVTQTPKHLITATGQRVTLRCSPRSGDLSVYWYQQSLDQGLQFLIQYYNGEERAKGNILERFSAQQFPDLHSELNLSSLELGDSALYFCASSPGTGWNQPQHFGDGTRLSIL.

The V and J genes are TRBV7-3 and TRBJ2-3, with 9 bases lining up with TRBD2. The ends lost 3 bases at V and 0 bases at J; junction bases unmatched: 1. This CDR3 contains 15 residues. The germline V gene encodes CDR1 SGHTA and CDR2 FQGTGA. CDR3 sequence: CASSLGLASTDTQYF. CDR3 nucleotide sequence: TGTGCCAGCAGCTTGGGACTAGCAAGCACAGATACGCAGTATTTT.

This sequence joins TRBV5-5 and TRBJ2-7, with D perhaps TRBD1 (6 bases). The CDR3 is 17 residues long. The germline CDR1 and CDR2 sequences are SGHKS and YYEKEE (reference sequence). With 4 bases removed from V and 0 bases from J, the gap between germline ends came to 20 bases. The CDR3 nucleotides read TGTGCCAGCAGCCTTGCCCGGGGACAACCATCCTCCTACGAGCAGTACTTC. Amino acid sequence: CASSLARGQPSSYEQYF.

J is TRBJ2-7 and V is TRBV10-3; D uncertain. V shed 2 bases and J shed 3 bases, with 8 bases lying between them. Germline-derived CDR1 and CDR2 are ENHRY and SYGVKD. The CDR3 is made up of 13 amino acids. CDR3 residues: CAISEPSFYEQYF. In nucleotides, the CDR3 is TGTGCCATCAGTGAGCCGAGTTTCTACGAGCAGTACTTC.

The chain combines TRBV2 with TRBJ1-4, with 8 positions matching TRBD1. The CDR3 is 14 residues long. J lost 8 bases, V lost 4 bases, and 6 bases had no gene match. Germline loops: CDR1 SNHLY, CDR2 FYNNEI. This chain's CDR3 is CASSGGQGSEKLFF. The CDR3 region has the DNA TGTGCCAGCAGTGGTGGACAGGGTAGCGAAAAACTGTTTTTT.

The V gene is TRBV28, the J gene TRBJ1-4; D is uncertain. This CDR3 has 16 residues. Germline values: CDR1 MDHEN, CDR2 SYDVKM. Between the trimmed V and J ends, which lost 8 bases and 4 bases, there was a span of 20 bases. CDR3 in amino acids: CASSWQDWGFNEKLFF. In DNA form, the CDR3 reads TGTGCCAGCTCATGGCAGGACTGGGGTTTTAATGAAAAACTGTTTTTT.

V gene TRBV15 combines with J gene TRBJ2-5; D call uncertain. V lost 0 bases to trimming and J lost 5 bases, with 16 bases between them. The CDR3 is made up of 16 amino acids. The V gene's germline CDR1 is LNHNV and CDR2 YYDKDF (reference sequence). The CDR3 loop reads CATSRDQAPRWETQYF. The CDR3 nucleotides read TGTGCCACCAGCAGAGATCAGGCCCCCCGGTGGGAGACCCAGTACTTC.

V gene TRBV7-8 combines with J gene TRBJ2-7; no definite D call. V lost 1 base and J lost 3, with 7 bases in between. Per germline, CDR1 SGHVS and CDR2 FQNEAQ. CDR3 size: 13 residues. CDR3 protein: CASSLDQLYEQYF. CDR3 DNA: TGTGCCAGCAGCTTAGACCAACTCTACGAGCAGTACTTC.

The chain couples TRBV9 to TRBJ2-7; 7 positions match TRBD2. Germline values: CDR1 SGDLS, CDR2 YYNGEE. This CDR3 spans 15 amino acids. Trimming at V came to 3 bases and at J to 1 base, leaving 7 bases not matched to a gene. The CDR3 spells CASSAGGGRSYEQYF. The CDR3 DNA reads as TGTGCCAGCAGCGCTGGGGGGGGGAGGTCCTACGAGCAGTACTTC.

This clone was detected once. The V gene is TRBV7-3, the J gene TRBJ2-3, with 12 bases matching TRBD2. The germline V gene has CDR1 SGHTA and CDR2 FQGTGA. The CDR3 length is 15 residues. V shed 4 bases and J 2 bases; nucleotides not matched to a gene: 1. CDR3 in DNA: TGTGCCAGCAGCTCTAGCGGGGGGGCCACAGATACGCAGTATTTT. As protein: CASSSSGGATDTQYF.

The V call is TRBV7-9, the J call TRBJ2-7, with D maybe TRBD2 (5 bases). CDR1 and CDR2 (germline): SEHNR, FQNEAQ (reference sequence). The CDR3 loop spans 13 amino acids. Between the trimmed V and J ends, which lost 2 bases and 4 bases, there was a span of 9 bases. CDR3 sequence reads: CASSLLEGYEQYF. CDR3 DNA sequence: TGTGCCAGCAGCTTACTAGAGGGTTACGAGCAGTACTTC.

This chain links TRBV2 with TRBJ2-7, with 10 bases aligning to TRBD2. Trimming took 10 bases from V and 2 from J; bases not matched to a gene: 5. Germline CDR1 is SNHLY and CDR2 is FYNNEI. There are 13 residues in the CDR3. The CDR3 sequence: CAIILAGTYEQYF. CDR3 sequence (DNA): TGTGCCATCATACTAGCGGGAACCTACGAGCAGTACTTC.

The chain joins TRBV5-4 to TRBJ1-2, with 7 bases identical to TRBD1. Germline CDR1 and CDR2: SGHNT and YYREEE (reference sequence). Trimming removed 4 bases from V and 2 bases from J; junction bases left unmatched: 5. This CDR3 is built from 14 residues. The CDR3, as DNA: TGTGCCAGCAGCCGGAGGGGACAGAACTATGGCTACACCTTC. Its protein product is CASSRRGQNYGYTF.

The J gene is TRBJ2-7, the V gene TRBV27; 7 bases are shared with TRBD1. The trim removed 0 bases at V and 2 bases at J, leaving 1 base unmatched. The CDR3 runs 14 residues. CDR1 and CDR2 (germline): MNHEY, SMNVEV (reference sequence). CDR3 loop: CASSLSGGTYEQYF. In DNA form, the CDR3 reads TGTGCCAGCAGTTTATCAGGGGGCACCTACGAGCAGTACTTC.

V gene TRBV27 combines with J gene TRBJ1-6; weak D call: TRBD1 (5 bases). The CDR3 covers 14 residues. The germline V and J ends were trimmed by 9 bases and 8 bases, with 17 bases remaining between them. CDR1 and CDR2 (germline): MNHEY, SMNVEV (reference sequence). The CDR3: CASAHLDRDSPLHF. CDR3 DNA sequence: TGTGCCAGTGCCCACCTCGACAGAGATTCACCCCTCCACTTT.

This clone was detected only a few times. The V and J genes are TRBV10-3 and TRBJ1-5; D might be TRBD1 (6 bases). Germline V gene sequence: CDR1 ENHRY, CDR2 SYGVKD. V shed 8 bases and J shed 2 bases, with 13 bases lying between them. This CDR3 has 14 residues. The CDR3 reads CAISPGDGNQPQHF. CDR3 in DNA: TGTGCCATCTCTCCAGGGGATGGCAATCAGCCCCAGCATTTT.